The clone carrying this T cell receptor beta chain was seen only a few times. The antigen remains unidentified. The data derive from a study of T cells in Graves' hyperthyroidism and ophthalmopathy. Study background: Peripheral blood was secured at the point of initial diagnosis, before any treatment. General observations from the study: Before onset, ophthalmopathy was predicted by the model a median around 6.5 months earlier. Most thyroid clonotypes that were expanded above 0.001 also turned up in blood.

The CDR3 is made up of 16 amino acids. V was pared by 7 bases and J by 7 bases, with 25 bases between. Per the germline V gene, CDR1 is MGHRA and CDR2 is YSYEKL. TCR beta CDR3 regions were amplified from RNA. HTBI primers drove first-round RT-PCR of the TCR CDR3. A single record per CDR3 protein comes from TCRdb applying MiXCR to the multiplex PCR reads. The table shows approximately 630,000 distinct CDR3 sequences, with about 16% occurring only once. The gene calls are TRBV4-1 and TRBJ1-1; no definite D call. The sequencing sample was made of blood. The clonotype originates from a woman aged 25-40 years with Graves' hyperthyroidism. CDR3 bases: TGCGCCAGCACGCGAGAGATGAACATCGCCGTGGTTGAAGCTTTCTTT. This sequence encodes CASTREMNIAVVEAFF.